These 7 T cell receptor beta chains were sequenced from one sample in a study of T cells expressing NK-cell markers. TCRdb reworked the 5' RACE reads into one entry per CDR3 protein, no DNA. The repertoire table contains 300,000 to 450,000 distinct CDR3 sequences. The sample consisted of blood T cells: a sorted CD56 or NKG2C T cell subset, CD4+ or CD8+ T cells, or bulk PBMC T cells (not recorded which). All receptors derive from a man aged 18-69 years in good health.

V gene TRBV7-2 combines with J gene TRBJ2-3; TCRdb reports TRBD2, a call that lacks DNA to check it against. Germline CDR1 and CDR2: SGHTA and FQGNSA. This CDR3 is built from 16 residues. The chain's CDR3 is CASSLSPLAGGGTQYF.

The CDR3 reads CASSASPARADTQYF. The V gene is TRBV7-2, the J gene TRBJ2-3; TCRdb returns TRBD2, unconfirmable since there is no DNA. CDR1 and CDR2 (germline): SGHTA, FQGNSA. The CDR3 has 15 residues.

This chain connects TRBV15 to TRBJ1-3. The CDR3 consists of 13 residues. Germline lookup yields CDR1 LNHNV and CDR2 YYDKDF (reference sequence). The CDR3 spells CATSRDLGNTIYF.

The V call is TRBV5-1, the J call TRBJ1-4. Germline V lookup: CDR1 SGHRS, CDR2 YFSETQ. This CDR3 is 14 amino acids long. The CDR3 here is CASSSGQPSRKLFF.

The chain carries TRBV7-2 and TRBJ2-7; TCRdb gives TRBD1 as the D gene, but with no DNA this cannot be confirmed. CDR3 length: 16 residues. CDR1 and CDR2 from the germline V gene are SGHTA and FQGNSA. This chain's CDR3 is CASSLETATGSYEQYF.

The chain uses TRBV6-2 or TRBV6-3 and TRBJ2-7; the TCRdb call, TRBD2, lacks DNA for checking. CDR1 is MNHEY, CDR2 SVGEGT, per germline. The CDR3 spans 15 residues. The CDR3 region is CASSRSGASSYEQYF.

The chain carries TRBV7-2 and TRBJ2-7; checking the TCRdb D call of TRBD2 is not possible without DNA. Per the germline V gene, CDR1 is SGHTA and CDR2 is FQGNSA. The CDR3 length is 15 residues. CDR3: CASSRRLVPGEEQYF.